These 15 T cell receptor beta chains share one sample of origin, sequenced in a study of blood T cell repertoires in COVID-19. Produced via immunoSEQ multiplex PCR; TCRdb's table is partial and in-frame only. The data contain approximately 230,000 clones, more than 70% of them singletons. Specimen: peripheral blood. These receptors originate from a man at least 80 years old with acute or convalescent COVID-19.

CDR3 nucleotide sequence: TGTGCCAGCAGTTACTCAGGCTACGGGGGGACGGGAACCCAGTACTTC. Encoded protein: CASSYSGYGGTGTQYF. The V and J genes are TRBV6-5 and TRBJ2-5, with 7 nucleotides matching TRBD2. This CDR3 is 16 amino acids long. CDR1 and CDR2 (germline): MNHEY, SVGAGI. Germline trimming cut 0 bases from V and 8 bases from J; bases unmatched to any gene: 12.

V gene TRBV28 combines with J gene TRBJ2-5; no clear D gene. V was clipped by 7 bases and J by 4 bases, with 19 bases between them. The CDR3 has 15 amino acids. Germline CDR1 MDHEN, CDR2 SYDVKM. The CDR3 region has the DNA TGTGCCAGCAACAACCCAAGTTCTGGTCGAGAGACCCAGTACTTC. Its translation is CASNNPSSGRETQYF.

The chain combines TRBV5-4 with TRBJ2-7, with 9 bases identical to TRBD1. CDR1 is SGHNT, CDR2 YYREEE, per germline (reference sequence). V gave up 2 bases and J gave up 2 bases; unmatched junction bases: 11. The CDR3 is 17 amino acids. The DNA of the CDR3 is TGTGCCAGCAGCTTCAGGAGACAGGGGGTTTTTCCCTACGAGCAGTACTTC. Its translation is CASSFRRQGVFPYEQYF.

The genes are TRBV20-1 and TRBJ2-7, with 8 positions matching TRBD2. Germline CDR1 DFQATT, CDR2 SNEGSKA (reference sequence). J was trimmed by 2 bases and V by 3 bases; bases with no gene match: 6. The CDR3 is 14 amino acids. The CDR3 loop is CSASLGGGTYEQYF. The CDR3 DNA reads TGCAGTGCTAGTCTCGGGGGGGGAACCTACGAGCAGTACTTC.

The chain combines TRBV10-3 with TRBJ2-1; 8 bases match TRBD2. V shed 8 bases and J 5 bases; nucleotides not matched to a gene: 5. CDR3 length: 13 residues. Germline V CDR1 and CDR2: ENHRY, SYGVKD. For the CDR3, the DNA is TGTGCCATCTCCAGGCGGGGGGACAATGAGCAGTTCTTC. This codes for CAISRRGDNEQFF.

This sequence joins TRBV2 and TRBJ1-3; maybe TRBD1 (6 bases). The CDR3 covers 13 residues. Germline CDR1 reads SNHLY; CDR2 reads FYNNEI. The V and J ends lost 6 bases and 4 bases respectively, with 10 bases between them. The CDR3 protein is CASRQGPGNTIYF. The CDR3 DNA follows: TGTGCCAGCAGGCAGGGGCCCGGAAACACCATATATTTT.

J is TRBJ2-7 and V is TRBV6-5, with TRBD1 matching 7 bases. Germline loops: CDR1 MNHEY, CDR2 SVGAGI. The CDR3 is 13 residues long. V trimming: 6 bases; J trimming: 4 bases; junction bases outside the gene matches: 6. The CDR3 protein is CASRSTGRYEQYF. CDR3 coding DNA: TGTGCCAGCAGGTCGACAGGGCGGTACGAGCAGTACTTC.

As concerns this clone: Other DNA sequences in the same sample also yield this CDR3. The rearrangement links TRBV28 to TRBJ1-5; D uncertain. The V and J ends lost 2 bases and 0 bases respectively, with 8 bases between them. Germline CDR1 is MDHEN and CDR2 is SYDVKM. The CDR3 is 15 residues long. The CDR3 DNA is TGTGCCAGCAGTTTAGGCGGTTATAGCAATCAGCCCCAGCATTTT. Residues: CASSLGGYSNQPQHF.

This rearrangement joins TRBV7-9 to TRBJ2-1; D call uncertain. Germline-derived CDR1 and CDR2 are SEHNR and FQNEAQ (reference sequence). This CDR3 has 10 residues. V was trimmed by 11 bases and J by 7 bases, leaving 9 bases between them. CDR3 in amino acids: CAPLENEQFF. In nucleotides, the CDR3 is TGTGCCCCCCTGGAGAATGAGCAGTTCTTC.

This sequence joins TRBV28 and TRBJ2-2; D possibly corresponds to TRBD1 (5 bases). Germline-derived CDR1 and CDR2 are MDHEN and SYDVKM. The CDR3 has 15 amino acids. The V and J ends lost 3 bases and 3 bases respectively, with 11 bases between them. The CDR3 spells CASSLNRKYTGELFF. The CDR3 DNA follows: TGTGCCAGCAGTTTGAACAGGAAGTACACCGGGGAGCTGTTTTTT.

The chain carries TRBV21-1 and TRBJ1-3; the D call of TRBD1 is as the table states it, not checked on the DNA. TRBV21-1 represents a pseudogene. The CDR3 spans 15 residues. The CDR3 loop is CASSTYRNSGNTIYF. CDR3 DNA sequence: TGTGCCAGCAGCACATACAGGAACTCTGGAAACACCATATATTTT.

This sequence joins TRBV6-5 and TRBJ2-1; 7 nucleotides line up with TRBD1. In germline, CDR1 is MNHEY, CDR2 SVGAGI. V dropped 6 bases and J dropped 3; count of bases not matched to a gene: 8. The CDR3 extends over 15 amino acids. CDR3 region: CASSRSAGGYNEQFF. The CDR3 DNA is TGTGCCAGCAGCCGCAGCGCAGGGGGCTACAATGAGCAGTTCTTC.

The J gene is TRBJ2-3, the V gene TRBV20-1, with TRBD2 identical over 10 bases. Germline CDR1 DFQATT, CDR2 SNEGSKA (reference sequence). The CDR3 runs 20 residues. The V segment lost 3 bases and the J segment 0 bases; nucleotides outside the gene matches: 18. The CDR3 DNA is TGCAGTGCTAGTAGCGGCCTGCGAGCGGGGGGGCTGGGAAGCACAGATACGCAGTATTTT. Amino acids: CSASSGLRAGGLGSTDTQYF.

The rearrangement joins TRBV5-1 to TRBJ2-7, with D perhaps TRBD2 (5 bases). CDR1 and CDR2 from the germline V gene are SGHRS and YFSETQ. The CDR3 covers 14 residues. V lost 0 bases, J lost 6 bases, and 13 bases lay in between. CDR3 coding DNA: TGCGCCAGCAGCTTGGCCGGCTTCGGGGTCGAGCAGTACTTC. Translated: CASSLAGFGVEQYF.

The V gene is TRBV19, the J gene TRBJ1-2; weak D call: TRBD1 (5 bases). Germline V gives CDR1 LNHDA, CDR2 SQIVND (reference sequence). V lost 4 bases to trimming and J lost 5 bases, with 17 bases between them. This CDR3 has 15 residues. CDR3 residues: CASSTWGPDPYGYTF. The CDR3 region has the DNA TGTGCCAGTAGTACATGGGGCCCAGACCCATATGGCTACACCTTC.